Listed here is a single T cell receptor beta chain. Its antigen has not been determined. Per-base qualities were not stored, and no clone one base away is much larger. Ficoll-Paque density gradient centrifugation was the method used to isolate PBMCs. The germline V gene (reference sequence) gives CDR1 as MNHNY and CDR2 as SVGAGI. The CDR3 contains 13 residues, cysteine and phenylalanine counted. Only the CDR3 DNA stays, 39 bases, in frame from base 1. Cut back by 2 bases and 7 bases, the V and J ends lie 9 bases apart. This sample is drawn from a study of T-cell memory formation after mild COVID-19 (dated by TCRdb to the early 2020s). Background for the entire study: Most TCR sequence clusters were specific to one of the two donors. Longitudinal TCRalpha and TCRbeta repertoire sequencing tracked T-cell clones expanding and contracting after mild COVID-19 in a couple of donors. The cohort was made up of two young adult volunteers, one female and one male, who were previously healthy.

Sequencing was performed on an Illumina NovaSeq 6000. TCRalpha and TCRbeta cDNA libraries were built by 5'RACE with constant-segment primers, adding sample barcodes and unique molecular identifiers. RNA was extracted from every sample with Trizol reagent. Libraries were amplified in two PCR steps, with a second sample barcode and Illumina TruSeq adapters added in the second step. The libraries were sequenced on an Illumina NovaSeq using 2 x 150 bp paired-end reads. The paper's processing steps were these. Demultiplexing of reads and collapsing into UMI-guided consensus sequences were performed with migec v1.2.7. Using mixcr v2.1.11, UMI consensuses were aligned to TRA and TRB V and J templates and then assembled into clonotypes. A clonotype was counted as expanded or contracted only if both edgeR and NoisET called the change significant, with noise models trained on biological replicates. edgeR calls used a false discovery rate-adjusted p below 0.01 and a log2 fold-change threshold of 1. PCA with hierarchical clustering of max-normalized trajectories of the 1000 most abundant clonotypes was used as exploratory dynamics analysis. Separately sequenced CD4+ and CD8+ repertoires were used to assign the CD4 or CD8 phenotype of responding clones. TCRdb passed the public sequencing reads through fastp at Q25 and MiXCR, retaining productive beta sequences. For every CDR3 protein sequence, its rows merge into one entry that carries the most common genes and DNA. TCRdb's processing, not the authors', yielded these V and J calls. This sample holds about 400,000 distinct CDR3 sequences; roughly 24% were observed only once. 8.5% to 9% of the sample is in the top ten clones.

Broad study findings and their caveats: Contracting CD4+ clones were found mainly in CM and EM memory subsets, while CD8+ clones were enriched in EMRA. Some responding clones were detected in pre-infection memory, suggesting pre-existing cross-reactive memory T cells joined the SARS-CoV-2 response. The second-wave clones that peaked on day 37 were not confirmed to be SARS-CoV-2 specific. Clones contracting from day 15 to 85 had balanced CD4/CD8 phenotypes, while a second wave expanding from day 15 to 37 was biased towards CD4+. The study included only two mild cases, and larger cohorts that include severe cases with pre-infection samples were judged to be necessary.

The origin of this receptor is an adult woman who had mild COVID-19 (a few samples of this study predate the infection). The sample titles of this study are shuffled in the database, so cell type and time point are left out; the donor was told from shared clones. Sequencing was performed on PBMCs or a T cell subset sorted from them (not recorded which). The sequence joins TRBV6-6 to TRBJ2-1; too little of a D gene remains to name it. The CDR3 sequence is CASSYRSKNEQFF. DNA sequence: TGTGCCAGCAGTTACCGCTCTAAAAATGAGCAGTTCTTC.